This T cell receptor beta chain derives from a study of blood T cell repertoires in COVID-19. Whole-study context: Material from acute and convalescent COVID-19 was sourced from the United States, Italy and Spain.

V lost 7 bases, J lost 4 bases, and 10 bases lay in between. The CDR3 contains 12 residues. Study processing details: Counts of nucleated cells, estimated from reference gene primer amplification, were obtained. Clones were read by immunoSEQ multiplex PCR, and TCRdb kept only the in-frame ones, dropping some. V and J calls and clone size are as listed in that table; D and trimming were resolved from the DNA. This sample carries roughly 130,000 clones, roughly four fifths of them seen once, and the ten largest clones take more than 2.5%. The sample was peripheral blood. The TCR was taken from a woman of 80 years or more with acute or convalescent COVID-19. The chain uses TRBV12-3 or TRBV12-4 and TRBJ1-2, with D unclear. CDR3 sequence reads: CASTGNSYGYTF. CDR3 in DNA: TGTGCCAGCACCGGGAACAGCTATGGCTACACCTTC.